The 4 T cell receptor beta chains in this list originate from one sample, sequenced in a study of cytomegalovirus exposure and HLA in healthy donors. Both 60 Vbeta primers and 13 Jbeta primers went into the PCR. Sequencing used immunoSEQ multiplex PCR; TCRdb keeps in-frame clones, though not all of them. This table has approximately 140,000 clones, approximately 80% appearing once. The sample comprised PBMCs. The receptors stem from a male donor in good health and CMV-seropositive.

The chain carries TRBV10-3 and TRBJ2-2, with D perhaps TRBD2 (5 bases). Germline V gene data show CDR1 as ENHRY and CDR2 as SYGVKD. V lost 2 bases to trimming and J lost 6 bases, with 10 bases between them. CDR3 length: 14 residues. This chain's CDR3 is CAISEQERSGELFF. CDR3 nucleotide sequence: TGTGCCATCAGTGAGCAGGAGCGGTCCGGGGAGCTGTTTTTT.

This rearrangement joins TRBV27 to TRBJ2-5, with 11 bases matching TRBD2. Germline V gives CDR1 MNHEY, CDR2 SMNVEV (reference sequence). CDR3 size: 19 residues. V was pared by 2 bases and J by 4 bases, with 15 bases of the junction left unmatched. The CDR3, as DNA: TGTGCCAGCAGTTTAGGGTCCCCCCTAGCGGGGGGTCGGGGAGAGACCCAGTACTTC. It is translated as CASSLGSPLAGGRGETQYF.

With respect to this clone: An end of the junction differs from the germline gene, which may be a read error. The CDR3, as DNA: TGTGCCAGCAGCCCCGCAGGGGGCCACTATGGCTACCCCTTC. This codes for CASSPAGGHYGYPF. The chain is built from TRBV7-2 and TRBJ1-2, with 8 bases lining up with TRBD1. The CDR3 covers 14 residues. CDR1 and CDR2 from the germline V gene are SGHTA and FQGNSA.

The genes are TRBV14 and TRBJ2-1; weak D call: TRBD1 (5 bases). Germline V gene data show CDR1 as SGHDN and CDR2 as FVKESK. Between the trimmed V and J ends, which lost 5 bases and 6 bases, there was a span of 8 bases. The CDR3 length is 12 residues. CDR3 bases: TGTGCCAGCAGCTCAGGGTTCAATGAGCAGTTCTTC. It yields the protein CASSSGFNEQFF.